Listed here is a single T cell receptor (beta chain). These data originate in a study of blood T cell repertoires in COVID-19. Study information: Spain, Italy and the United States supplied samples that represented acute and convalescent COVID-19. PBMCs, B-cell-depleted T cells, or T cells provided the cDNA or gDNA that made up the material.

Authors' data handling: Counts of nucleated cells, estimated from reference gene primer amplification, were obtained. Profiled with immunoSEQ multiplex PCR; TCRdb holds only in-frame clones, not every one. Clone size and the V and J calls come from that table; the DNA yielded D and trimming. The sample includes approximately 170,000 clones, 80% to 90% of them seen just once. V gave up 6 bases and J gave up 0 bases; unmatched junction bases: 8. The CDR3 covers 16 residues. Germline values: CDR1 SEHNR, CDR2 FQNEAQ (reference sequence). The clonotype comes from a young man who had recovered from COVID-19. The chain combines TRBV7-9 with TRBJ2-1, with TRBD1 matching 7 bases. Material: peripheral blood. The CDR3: CASRTPKGASYNEQFF. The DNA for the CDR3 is TGTGCCAGCAGGACCCCTAAGGGGGCCTCCTACAATGAGCAGTTCTTC.